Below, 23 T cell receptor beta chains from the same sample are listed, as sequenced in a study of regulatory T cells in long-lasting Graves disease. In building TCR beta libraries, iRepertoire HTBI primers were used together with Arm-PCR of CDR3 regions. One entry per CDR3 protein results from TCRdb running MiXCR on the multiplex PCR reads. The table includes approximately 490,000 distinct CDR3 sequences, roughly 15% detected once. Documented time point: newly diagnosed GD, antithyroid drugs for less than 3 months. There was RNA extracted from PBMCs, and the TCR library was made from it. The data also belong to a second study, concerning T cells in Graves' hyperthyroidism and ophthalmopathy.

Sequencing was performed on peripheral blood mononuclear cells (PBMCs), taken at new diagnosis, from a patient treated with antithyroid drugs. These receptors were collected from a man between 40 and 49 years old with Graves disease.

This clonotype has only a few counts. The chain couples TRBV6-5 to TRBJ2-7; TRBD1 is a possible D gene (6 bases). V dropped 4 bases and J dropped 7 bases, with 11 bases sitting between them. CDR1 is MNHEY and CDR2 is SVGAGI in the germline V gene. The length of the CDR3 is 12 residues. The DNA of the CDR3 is TGTGCCAGCAGTTGGGGGCCACGAGAGCAGTACTTC. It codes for CASSWGPREQYF.

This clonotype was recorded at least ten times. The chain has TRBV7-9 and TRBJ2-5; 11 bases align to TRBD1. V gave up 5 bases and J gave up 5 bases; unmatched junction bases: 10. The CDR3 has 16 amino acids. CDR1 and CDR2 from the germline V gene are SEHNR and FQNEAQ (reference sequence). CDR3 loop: CASSALRDRGGETQYF. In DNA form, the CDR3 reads TGTGCCAGCAGCGCCCTCCGGGACAGGGGGGGCGAGACCCAGTACTTC.

DNA for the CDR3: TGTGCCAGTAGTTCACGAGGGACTAGCGGGGGCACTTACAATGAGCAGTTCTTC. This codes for CASSSRGTSGGTYNEQFF. The genes are TRBV19 and TRBJ2-1, with 14 bases fitting TRBD2. The CDR3 sequence is 18 residues long. Germline lookup yields CDR1 LNHDA and CDR2 SQIVND (reference sequence). V gave up 5 bases and J gave up 4 bases; unmatched junction bases: 10.

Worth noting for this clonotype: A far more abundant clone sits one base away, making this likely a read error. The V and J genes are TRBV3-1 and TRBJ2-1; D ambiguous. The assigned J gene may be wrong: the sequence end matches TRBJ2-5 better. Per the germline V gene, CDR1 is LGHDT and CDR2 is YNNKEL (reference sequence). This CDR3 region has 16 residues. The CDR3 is CTSSQDGAGPGETQYF. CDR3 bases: TGTACCAGCAGCCAAGATGGAGCAGGCCCTGGTGAGACCCAGTACTTC.

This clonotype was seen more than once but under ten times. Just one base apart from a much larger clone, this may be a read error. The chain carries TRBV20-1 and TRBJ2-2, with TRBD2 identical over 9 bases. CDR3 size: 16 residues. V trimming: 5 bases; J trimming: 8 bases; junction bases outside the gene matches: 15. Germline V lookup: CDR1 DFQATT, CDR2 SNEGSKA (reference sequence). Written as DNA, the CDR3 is TGCAGTGCTGGAAAGCGGGGACTAGCTTTGGGAGGGGAGCTGTTTTTT. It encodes CSAGKRGLALGGELFF.

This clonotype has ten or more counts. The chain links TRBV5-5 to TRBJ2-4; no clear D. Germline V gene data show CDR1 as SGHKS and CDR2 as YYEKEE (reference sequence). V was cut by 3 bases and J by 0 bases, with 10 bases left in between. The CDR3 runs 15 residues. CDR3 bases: TGTGCCAGCAGCTCCGGACGGCTAGCCAAAAACATTCAGTACTTC. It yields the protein CASSSGRLAKNIQYF.

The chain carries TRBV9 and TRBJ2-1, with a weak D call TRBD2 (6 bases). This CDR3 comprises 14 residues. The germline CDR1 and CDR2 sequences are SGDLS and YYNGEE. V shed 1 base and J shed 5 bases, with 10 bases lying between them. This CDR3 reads CASSVYLANNEQFF. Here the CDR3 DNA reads TGTGCCAGCAGCGTATATCTAGCGAACAATGAGCAGTTCTTC.

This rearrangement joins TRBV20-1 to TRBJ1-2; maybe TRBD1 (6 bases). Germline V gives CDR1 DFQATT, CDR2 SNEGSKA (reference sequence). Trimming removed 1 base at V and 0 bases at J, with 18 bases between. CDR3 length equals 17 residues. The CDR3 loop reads CSARASEGGKANYGYTF. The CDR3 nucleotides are TGCAGTGCTAGAGCGTCCGAGGGGGGGAAAGCTAACTATGGCTACACCTTC.

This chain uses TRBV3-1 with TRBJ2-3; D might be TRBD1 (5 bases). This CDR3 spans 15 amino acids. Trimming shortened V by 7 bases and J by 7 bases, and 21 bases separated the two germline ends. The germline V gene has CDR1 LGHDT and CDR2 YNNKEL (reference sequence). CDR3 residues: CASTSGFVRGNTQYF. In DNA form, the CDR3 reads TGTGCCAGCACCTCTGGGTTCGTTAGGGGCAATACGCAGTATTTT.

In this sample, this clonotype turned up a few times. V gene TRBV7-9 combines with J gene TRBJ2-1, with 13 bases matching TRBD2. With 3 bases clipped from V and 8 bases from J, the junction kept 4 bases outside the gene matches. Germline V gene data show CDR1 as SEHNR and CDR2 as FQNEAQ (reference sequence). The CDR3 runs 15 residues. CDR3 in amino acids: CASSFGTSGTDEQFF. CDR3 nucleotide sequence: TGTGCCAGCAGCTTCGGGACTAGCGGGACGGATGAGCAGTTCTTC.

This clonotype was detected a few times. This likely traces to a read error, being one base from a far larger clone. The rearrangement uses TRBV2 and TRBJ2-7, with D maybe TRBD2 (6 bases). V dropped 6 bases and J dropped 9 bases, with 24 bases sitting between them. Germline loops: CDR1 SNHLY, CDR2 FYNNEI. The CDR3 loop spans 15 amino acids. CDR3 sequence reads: CASRTWGERFSGQYF. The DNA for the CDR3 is TGTGCCAGCAGGACTTGGGGGGAACGTTTCAGCGGGCAGTACTTC.

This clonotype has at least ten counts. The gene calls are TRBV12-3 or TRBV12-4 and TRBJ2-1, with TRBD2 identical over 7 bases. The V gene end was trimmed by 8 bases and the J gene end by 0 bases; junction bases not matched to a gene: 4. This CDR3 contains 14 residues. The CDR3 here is CASGAGSSYNEQFF. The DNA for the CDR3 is TGTGCCAGCGGAGCGGGAAGCTCCTACAATGAGCAGTTCTTC.

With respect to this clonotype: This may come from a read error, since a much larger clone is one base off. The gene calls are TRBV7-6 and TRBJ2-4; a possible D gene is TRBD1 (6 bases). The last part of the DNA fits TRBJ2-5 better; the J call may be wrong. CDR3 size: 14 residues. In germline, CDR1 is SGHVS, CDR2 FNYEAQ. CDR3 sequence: CASSLRDKQETQYF. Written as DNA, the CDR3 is TGTGCCAGCAGCTTAAGGGACAAGCAAGAGACCCAGTACTTC.

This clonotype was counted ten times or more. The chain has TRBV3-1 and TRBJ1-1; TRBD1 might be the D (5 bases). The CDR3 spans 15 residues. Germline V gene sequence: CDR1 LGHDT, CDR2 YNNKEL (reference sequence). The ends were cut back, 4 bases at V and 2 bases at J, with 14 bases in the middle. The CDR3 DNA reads TGTGCCAGCAGCCCCACCCGGGACCGAAACACTGAAGCTTTCTTT. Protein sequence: CASSPTRDRNTEAFF.

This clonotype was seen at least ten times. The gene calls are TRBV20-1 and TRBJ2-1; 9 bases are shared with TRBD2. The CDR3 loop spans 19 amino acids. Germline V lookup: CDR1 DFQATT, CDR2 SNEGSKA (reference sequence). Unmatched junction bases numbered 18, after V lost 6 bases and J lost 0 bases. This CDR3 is CSASPGASGIISSYNEQFF. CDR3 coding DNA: TGCAGTGCGAGCCCCGGGGCTAGCGGGATTATAAGCTCCTACAATGAGCAGTTCTTC.

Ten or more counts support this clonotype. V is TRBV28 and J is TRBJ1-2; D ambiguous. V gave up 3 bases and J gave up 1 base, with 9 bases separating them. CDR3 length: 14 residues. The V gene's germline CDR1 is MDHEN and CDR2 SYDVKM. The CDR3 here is CASSLPRVNYGYTF. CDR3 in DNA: TGTGCCAGCAGTTTGCCTAGGGTTAACTATGGCTACACCTTC.

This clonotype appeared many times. The CDR3 loop is CASRLTVGETQYF. CDR3 coding DNA: TGTGCCAGCAGACTAACGGTGGGGGAGACGCAGTATTTT. The V call is TRBV7-9, the J call TRBJ2-3, with D perhaps assigned TRBD1 or TRBD2 (5 bases each). The germline V and J ends were trimmed by 6 bases and 9 bases, with 16 bases remaining between them. Per the germline V gene, CDR1 is SEHNR and CDR2 is FQNEAQ (reference sequence). There are 13 residues in the CDR3.

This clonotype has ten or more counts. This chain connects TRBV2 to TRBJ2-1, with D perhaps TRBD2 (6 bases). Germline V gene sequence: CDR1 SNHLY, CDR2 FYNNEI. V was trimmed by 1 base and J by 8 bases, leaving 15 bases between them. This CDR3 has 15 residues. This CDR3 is CASSEGLADDYEQFF. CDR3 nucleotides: TGTGCCAGCAGTGAAGGGTTAGCGGATGACTATGAGCAGTTCTTC.

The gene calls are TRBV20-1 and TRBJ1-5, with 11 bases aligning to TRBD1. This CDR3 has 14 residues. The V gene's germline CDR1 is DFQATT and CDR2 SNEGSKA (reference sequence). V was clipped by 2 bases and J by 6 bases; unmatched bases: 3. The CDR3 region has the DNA TGCAGTGCTAGACCGGACAGGGGGCCTCAGCCCCAGCATTTT. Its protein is CSARPDRGPQPQHF.

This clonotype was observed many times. CDR3 coding DNA: TGTGCCAGCACTCACCGGTCGGTTCGTCAGCCCCAGCATTTT. This codes for CASTHRSVRQPQHF. The chain employs TRBV28 and TRBJ1-5, with unresolved D. The CDR3 is 14 amino acids. Germline V CDR1 and CDR2: MDHEN, SYDVKM. Trimming left V 7 bases short and J 6 bases short, with 16 bases between.

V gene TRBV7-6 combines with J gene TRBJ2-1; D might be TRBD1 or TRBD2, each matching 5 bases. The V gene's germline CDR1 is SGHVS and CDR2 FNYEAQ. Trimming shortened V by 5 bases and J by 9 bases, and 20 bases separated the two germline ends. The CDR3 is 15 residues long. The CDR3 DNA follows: TGTGCCAGCAGCCTTGCCGGGACCAGGCGGGTTGAGCAGTTCTTC. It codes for CASSLAGTRRVEQFF.

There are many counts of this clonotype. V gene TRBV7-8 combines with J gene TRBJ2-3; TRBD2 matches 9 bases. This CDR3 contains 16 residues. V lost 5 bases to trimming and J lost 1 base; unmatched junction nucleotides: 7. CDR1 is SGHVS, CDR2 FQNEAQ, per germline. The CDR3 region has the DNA TGTGCCAGCAGCCGCCTGACTAGCGGAGGCACAGATACGCAGTATTTT. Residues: CASSRLTSGGTDTQYF.

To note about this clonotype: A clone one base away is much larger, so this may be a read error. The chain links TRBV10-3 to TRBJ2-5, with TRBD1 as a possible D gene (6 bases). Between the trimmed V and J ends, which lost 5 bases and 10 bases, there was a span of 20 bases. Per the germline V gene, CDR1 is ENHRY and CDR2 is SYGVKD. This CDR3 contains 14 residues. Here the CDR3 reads CAISFRQVARGQYF. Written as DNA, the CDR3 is TGTGCCATCAGTTTCCGACAGGTGGCACGGGGCCAGTACTTC.